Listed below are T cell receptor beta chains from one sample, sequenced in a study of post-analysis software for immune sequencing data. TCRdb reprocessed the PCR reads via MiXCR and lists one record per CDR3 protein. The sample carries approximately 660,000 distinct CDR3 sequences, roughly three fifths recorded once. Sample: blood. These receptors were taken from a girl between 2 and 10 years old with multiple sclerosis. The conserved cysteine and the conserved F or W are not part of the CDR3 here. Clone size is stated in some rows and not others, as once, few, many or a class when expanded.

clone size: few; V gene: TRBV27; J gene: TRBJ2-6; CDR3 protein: ASSLGTSGANVLT
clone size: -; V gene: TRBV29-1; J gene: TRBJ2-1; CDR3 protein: SVKPRLAGYNEQF
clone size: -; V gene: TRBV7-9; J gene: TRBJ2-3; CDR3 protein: ASSSKQGWSDTQY
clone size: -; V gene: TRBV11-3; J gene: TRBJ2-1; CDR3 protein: ASSHPGSGGAAEQF
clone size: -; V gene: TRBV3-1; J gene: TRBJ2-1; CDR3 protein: ASTPQEASYNEQF
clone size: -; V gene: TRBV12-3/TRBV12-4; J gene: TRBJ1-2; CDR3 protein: ASSLSRVKRGYT
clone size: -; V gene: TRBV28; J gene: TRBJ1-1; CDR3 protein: ASRPALNTEAF
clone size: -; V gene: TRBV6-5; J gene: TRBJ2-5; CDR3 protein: ASRKGTGQETQY
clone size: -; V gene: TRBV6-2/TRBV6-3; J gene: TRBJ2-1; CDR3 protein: ASNYQTGTYNEQF
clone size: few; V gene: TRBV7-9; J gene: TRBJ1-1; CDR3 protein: ASVQGENTEAF
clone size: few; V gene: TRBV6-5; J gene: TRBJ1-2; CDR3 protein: ASSEGDYYGYT
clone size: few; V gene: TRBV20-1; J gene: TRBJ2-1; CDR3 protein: SARVPGTGASYNEQF
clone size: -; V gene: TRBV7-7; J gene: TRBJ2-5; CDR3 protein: ASSPRGVETQY
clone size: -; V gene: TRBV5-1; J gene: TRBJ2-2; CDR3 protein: ASSLLGRELNTGELF
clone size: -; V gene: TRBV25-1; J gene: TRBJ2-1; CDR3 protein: ASLATNRNEQF
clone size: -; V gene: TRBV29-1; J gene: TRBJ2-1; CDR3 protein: SVESELAVYNEQF
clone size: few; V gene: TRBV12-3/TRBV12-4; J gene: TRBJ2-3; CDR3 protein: ASSLFWDISTDTQY
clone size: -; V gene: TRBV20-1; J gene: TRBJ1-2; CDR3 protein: SARDGRVPLGYGYT
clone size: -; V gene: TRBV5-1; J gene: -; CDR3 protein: ASRRDRALEQY
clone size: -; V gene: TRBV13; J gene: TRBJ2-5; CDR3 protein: ASSAGWDQETQY
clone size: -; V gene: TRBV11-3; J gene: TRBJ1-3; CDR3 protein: ASTLGKTSGNTIY
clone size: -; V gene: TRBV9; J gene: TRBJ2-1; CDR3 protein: ASSVGSLDEQF
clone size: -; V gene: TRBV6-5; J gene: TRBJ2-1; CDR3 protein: ASRLTGASYNEQF
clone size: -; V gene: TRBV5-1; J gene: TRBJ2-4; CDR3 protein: ASRPDRGLDIQY
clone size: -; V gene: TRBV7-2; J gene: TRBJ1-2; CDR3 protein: ASSVYRDTNYGYT
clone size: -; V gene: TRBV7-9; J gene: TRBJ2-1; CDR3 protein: ASSPREEREF
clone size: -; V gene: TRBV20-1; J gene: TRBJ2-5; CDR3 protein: SARGARTQETQY
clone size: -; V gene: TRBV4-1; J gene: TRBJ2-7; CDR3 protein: ASSLVTRGATEQY
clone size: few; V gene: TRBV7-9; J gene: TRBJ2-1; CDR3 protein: ASSSNTGRFYNEQF
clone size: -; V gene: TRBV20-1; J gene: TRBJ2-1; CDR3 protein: SAYYNEQF
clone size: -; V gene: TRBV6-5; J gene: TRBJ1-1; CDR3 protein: ASSKAPTGSHWAF
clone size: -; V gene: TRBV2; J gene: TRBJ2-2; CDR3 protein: ASSRLAGDVGELF
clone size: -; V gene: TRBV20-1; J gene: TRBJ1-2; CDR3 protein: SAREVAAGGGYT
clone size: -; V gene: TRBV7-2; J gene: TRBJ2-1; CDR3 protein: ASSPQGLAREQF
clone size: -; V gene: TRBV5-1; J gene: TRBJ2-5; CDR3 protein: ASTLTYQETQY
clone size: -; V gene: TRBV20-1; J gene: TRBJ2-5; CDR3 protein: SARESLAGPQETQY
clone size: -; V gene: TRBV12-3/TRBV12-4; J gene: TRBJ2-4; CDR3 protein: ASSRGLAGDIQY